The rows below give T cell receptor beta chains drawn from one sample of a study of Graves' ophthalmopathy and Graves' hyperthyroidism. From the multiplex PCR reads, TCRdb called clonotypes with MiXCR, one entry per CDR3 protein. The sample has 500,000 to 800,000 distinct CDR3 sequences, 35% to 45% seen once; the top ten hold over 2.5%. The specimen sequenced was peripheral blood. The receptor source for this set is an adult man with Graves' ophthalmopathy. Each CDR3 is given with its conserved first and last residue. The D gene is left open where the match is weak. A clone size is listed for some rows: how often the clone was seen (once, few, many), or a class if it is expanded.

TRBJ2-7,.,TRBV7-9,.,CASSSTGSWAYEQYF,TGTGCCAGCAGCTCCACAGGGTCTTGGGCTTACGAGCAGTACTTC
TRBJ2-1,TRBD2,TRBV7-2,.,CASSVSGGGYNEQFF,TGTGCCAGCAGCGTTAGCGGGGGAGGGTACAATGAGCAGTTCTTC
TRBJ1-4,.,TRBV7-8,many,CASSLWGGEKLFF,TGTGCCAGCAGCTTATGGGGGGGGGAAAAACTGTTTTTT
TRBJ2-1,.,TRBV20-1,.,CSAQKGEQFF,TGCAGTGCTCAGAAGGGTGAGCAGTTCTTC
TRBJ2-7,.,TRBV24-1,many,CATATGTYEQYF,TGTGCCACCGCGACTGGTACCTACGAGCAGTACTTC
TRBJ2-5,TRBD2,TRBV9,many,CASSVDAGGPQTQYF,TGTGCCAGCAGCGTAGACGCGGGGGGGCCCCAGACCCAGTACTTC
TRBJ2-6,TRBD2,TRBV5-1,.,CASRRAPGLAWTGANVLTF,TGCGCCAGCAGGAGGGCCCCGGGACTAGCGTGGACTGGGGCCAACGTCCTGACTTTC
TRBJ2-5,.,TRBV2,many,CASSPAAGQETQYF,TGTGCCAGCAGTCCTGCGGCAGGCCAAGAGACCCAGTACTTC
TRBJ1-1,.,TRBV2,.,CASSQTQMNTEAFF,TGTGCCAGCTCACAGACACAGATGAACACTGAAGCTTTCTTT
TRBJ1-2,.,TRBV7-7,few,CAWSMYVSYGYTF,TGTGCCTGGAGTATGTACGTGTCCTATGGCTACACCTTC
TRBJ1-2,TRBD1,TRBV10-3,many,CATTEDRDYGYTF,TGTGCCACGACTGAGGACAGGGACTATGGCTACACCTTC
TRBJ1-4,.,TRBV6-1,.,CASSPNQAKLFF,TGTGCCAGCAGTCCCAACCAAGCGAAACTGTTTTTT
TRBJ2-5,.,TRBV19,many,CASSSISMIQETQYF,TGTGCCAGTAGTAGCATCAGTATGATACAAGAGACCCAGTACTTC
TRBJ2-7,.,TRBV24-1,many,CATSEAGTRYEQYF,TGTGCCACCAGTGAGGCCGGGACACGCTACGAGCAGTACTTC
TRBJ1-5,TRBD1,TRBV2,.,CASFGQGTGISNQPQHF,TGTGCCAGCTTCGGTCAGGGGACAGGCATAAGCAATCAGCCCCAGCATTTT
TRBJ2-5,TRBD1,TRBV7-6,once,CASSFRGQSRETQYF,TGTGCCAGCAGCTTCAGGGGACAGTCGCGAGAGACCCAGTACTTC
TRBJ1-6,.,TRBV7-6,.,CASSLASSGLYNSPLHF,TGTGCCAGCAGCTTAGCGTCCTCGGGACTCTATAATTCACCCCTCCACTTT
TRBJ2-7,TRBD1,TRBV5-1,.,CASSLDEGAGYEQYF,TGCGCCAGCAGCTTGGACGAGGGGGCTGGCTACGAGCAGTACTTC
TRBJ1-5,.,TRBV2,.,CAKGTRPQHF,TGTGCCAAAGGGACTCGGCCCCAGCATTTT
TRBJ2-5,TRBD1,TRBV9,many,CASSGGLRTGDETQYF,TGTGCCAGCAGCGGGGGGTTGAGAACAGGGGACGAGACCCAGTACTTC
TRBJ2-2,TRBD2,TRBV5-6,.,CASRSRWTSGRITGELFF,TGTGCCAGCCGAAGTCGGTGGACTAGCGGGAGAATTACCGGGGAGCTGTTTTTT
TRBJ2-2,TRBD2,TRBV9,few,CASSGGGTTGELFF,TGTGCCAGCAGCGGGGGGGGGACCACCGGGGAGCTGTTTTTT
TRBJ1-1,.,TRBV25-1,.,CASSFRAHTEAFF,TGTGCCAGCAGTTTCCGGGCCCATACTGAAGCTTTCTTT
TRBJ2-3,TRBD2,TRBV19,.,CASSMVGSGRFTDTQYF,TGTGCCAGTAGTATGGTCGGTAGCGGGAGGTTCACAGATACGCAGTATTTT
TRBJ2-5,.,TRBV11-3,many,CASSRRGDRQETQYF,TGTGCCAGCAGCCGAAGAGGAGACAGACAAGAGACCCAGTACTTC
TRBJ2-7,.,TRBV9,few,CASSQGPHEQYF,TGTGCCAGCAGCCAAGGACCCCACGAGCAGTACTTC
TRBJ1-5,TRBD1,TRBV20-1,.,CSARQGTGNQPQHF,TGCAGTGCTAGGCAGGGGACAGGGAATCAGCCCCAGCATTTT
TRBJ2-5,.,TRBV24-1,many,CATSDSGKETQYF,TGTGCCACCAGTGATTCGGGGAAAGAGACCCAGTACTTC
TRBJ1-1,TRBD1,TRBV10-3,many,CAIQGARDTEAFF,TGTGCCATACAGGGGGCGCGGGACACTGAAGCTTTCTTT
TRBJ2-7,.,TRBV16,many,CASSQSNRIQGDF,TGTGCCAGCAGCCAATCGAATCGTATACAGGGCGACTTC
TRBJ1-1,TRBD1,TRBV25-1,.,CASSEFAGTGGRAEAFF,TGTGCCAGCAGTGAATTCGCCGGGACAGGGGGCAGGGCTGAAGCTTTCTTT
TRBJ2-5,.,TRBV7-6,many,CASSPGTAEKQETQYF,TGTGCCAGCAGCCCTGGGACGGCCGAAAAACAAGAGACCCAGTACTTC